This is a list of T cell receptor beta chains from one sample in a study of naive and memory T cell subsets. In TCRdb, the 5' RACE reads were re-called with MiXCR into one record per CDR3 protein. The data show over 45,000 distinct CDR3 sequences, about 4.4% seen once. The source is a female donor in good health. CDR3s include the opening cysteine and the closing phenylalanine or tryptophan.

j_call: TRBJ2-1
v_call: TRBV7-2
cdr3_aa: CASSPTNEQFF

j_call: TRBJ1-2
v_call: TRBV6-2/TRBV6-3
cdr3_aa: CASSFDIGYGDTF

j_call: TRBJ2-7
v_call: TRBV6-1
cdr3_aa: CASSEWYPITSYEQYF

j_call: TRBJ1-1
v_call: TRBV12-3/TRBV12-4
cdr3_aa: CASTVITEAFF

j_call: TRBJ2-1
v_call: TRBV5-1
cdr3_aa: CASIPGQGLPYRDEQFF

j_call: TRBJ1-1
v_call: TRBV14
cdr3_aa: CASSQERIGTEAFF

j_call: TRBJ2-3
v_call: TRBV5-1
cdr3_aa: CASSLEGFSSTDTQYF

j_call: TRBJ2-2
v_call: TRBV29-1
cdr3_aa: CSVGGLAGGPGTGELFF

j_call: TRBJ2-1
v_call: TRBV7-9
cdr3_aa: CASTLPGTSGPTLGDEQFF

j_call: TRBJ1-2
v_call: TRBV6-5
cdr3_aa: CASRLNRDRGNYGYTF

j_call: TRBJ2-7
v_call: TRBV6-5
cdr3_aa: CASSYTPDTRFYEQYF

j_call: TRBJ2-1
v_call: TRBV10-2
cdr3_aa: CASGVTSGHNEQFF

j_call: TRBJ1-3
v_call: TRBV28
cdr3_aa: CASSFGGPPGNTIYF

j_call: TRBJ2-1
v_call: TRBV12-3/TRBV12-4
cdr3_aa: CASGGLAGTSYNEQFF

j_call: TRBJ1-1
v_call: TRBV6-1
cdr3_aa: CASTGAPVETEAFF

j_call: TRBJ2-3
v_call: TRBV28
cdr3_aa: CASSKDADTQYF

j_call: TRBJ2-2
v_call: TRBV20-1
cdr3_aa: CSAMGLANTGELFF

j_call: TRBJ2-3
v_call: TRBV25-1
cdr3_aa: CASSEISGSTDTQYF

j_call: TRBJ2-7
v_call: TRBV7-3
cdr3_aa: CASSIGVQHSYEQYF

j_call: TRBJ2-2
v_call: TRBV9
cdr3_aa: CASSVLGQGSIGELFF

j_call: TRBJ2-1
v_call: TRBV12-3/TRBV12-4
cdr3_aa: CASSQPPLINEQFF

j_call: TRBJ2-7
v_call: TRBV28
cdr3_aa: CASKGGGTYEQYF

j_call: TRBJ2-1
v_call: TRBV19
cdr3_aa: CASSTLAGGDVF

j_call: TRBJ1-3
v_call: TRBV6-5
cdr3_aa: CASSPGITSGNTIYF

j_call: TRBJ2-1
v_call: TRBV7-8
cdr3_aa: CASSLEMLANEQFF

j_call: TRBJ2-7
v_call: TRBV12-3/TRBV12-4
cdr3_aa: CASSTRRVDYEQYF

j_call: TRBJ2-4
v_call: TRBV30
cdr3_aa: CAWRTGLAKNIQYF

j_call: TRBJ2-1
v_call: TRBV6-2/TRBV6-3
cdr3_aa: CASRTSGRKVNEQFF

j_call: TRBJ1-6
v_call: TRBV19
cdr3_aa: CASSGRDTGNSPLHF

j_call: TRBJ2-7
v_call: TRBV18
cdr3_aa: CASSSKSNYEQYF

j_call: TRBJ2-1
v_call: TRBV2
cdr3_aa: CASFPGGEGVNEQFF

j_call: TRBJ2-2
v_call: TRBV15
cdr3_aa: CATSTPRPREASGRSGELFF

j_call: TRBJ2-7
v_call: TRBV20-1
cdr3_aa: CSARDLHGSYEQYF

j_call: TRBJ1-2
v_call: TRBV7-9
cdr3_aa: CASSLGQGGYGYTF

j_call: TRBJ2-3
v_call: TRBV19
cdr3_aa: CASSMGGSREDTQYF

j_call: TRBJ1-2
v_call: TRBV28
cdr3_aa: CASRSHPGGYGDTF

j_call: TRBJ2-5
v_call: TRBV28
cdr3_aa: CASSLLLAGKETQYF

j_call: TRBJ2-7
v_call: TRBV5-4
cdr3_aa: CASSLDQYEQYF

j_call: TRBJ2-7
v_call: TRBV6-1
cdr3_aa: CASSVSGTSYEQYF

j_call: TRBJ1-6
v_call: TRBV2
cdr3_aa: CASSEALGSLKPNSPLHF

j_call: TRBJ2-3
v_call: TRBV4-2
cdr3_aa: CASSPPGGPEGDTQYF

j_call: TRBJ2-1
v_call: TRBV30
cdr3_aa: CAWTYPPGAGSSYNEQFF

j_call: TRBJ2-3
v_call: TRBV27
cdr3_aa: CASGLAGYRDTQYF

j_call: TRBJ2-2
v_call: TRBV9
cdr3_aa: CASSPPAGQGAIGELFF

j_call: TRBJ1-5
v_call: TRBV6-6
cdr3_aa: CASRTTGDQPQHF

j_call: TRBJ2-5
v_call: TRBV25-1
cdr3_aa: CASSDRKRAIAHQETQYF

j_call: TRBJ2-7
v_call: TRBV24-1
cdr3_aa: CATSETRVGGRSDEQYF

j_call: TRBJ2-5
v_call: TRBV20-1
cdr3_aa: CSANRVKGQETQYF

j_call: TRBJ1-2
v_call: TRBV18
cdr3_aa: CASSPGVEAYGYTF

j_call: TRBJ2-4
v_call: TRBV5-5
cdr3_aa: CASNPRGTGGGAKNIQYF